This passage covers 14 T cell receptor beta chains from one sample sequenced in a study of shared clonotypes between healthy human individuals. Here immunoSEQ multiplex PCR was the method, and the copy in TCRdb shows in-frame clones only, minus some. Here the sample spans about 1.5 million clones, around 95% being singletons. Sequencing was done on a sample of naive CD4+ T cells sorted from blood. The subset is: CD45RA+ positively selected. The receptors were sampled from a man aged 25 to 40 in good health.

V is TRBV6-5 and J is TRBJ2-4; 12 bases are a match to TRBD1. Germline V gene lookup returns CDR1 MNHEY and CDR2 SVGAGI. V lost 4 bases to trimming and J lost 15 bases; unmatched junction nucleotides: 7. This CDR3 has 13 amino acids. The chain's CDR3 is CASSSGDRGRWYF. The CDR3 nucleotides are TGTGCCAGCAGTTCTGGGGACAGGGGGCGTTGGTACTTC.

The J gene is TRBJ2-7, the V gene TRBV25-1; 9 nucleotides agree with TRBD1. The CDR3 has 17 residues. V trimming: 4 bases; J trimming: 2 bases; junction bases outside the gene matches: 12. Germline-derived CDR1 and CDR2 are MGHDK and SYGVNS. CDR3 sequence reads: CASSGGQGGRDPYEQYF. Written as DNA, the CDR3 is TGTGCCAGCAGTGGGGGACAGGGCGGCAGGGACCCCTACGAGCAGTACTTC.

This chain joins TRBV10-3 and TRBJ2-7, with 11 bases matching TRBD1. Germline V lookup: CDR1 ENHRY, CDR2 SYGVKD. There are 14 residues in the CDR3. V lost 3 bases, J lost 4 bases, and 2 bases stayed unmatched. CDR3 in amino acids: CAISDGQGAYEQYF. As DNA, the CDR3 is TGTGCCATCAGTGACGGACAGGGGGCGTACGAGCAGTACTTC.

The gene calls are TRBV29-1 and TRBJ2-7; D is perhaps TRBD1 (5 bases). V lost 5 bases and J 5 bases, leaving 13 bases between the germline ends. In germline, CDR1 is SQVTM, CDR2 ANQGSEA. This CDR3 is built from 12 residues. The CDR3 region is CSVQGLAHEQYF. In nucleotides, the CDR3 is TGCAGCGTTCAGGGCCTGGCCCACGAGCAGTACTTC.

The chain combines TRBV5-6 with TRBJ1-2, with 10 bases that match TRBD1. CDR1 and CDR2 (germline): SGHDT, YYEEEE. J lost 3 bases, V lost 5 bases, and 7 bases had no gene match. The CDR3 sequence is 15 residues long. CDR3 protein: CASSRPGTGDYGYTF. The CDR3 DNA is TGTGCCAGCAGTCGACCCGGGACAGGGGACTATGGCTACACCTTC.

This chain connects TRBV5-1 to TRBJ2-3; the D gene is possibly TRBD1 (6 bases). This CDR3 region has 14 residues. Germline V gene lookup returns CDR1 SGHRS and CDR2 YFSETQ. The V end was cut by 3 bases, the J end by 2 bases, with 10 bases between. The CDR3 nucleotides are TGCGCCAGCAGCTATCGGGACAACACAGATACGCAGTATTTT. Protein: CASSYRDNTDTQYF.

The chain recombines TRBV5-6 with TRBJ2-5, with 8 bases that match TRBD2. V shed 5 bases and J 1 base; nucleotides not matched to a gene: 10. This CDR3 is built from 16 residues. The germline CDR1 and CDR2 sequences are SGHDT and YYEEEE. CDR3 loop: CASRETSARTQETQYF. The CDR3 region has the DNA TGTGCCAGCAGGGAGACTAGCGCACGGACCCAAGAGACCCAGTACTTC.

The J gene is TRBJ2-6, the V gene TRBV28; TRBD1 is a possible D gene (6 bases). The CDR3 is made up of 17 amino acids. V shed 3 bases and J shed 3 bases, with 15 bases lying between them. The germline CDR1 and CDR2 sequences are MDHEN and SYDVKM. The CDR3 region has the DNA TGTGCCAGCAGTTTTCATGGGGGCGCGGTTGGGGCCAACGTCCTGACTTTC. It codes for CASSFHGGAVGANVLTF.

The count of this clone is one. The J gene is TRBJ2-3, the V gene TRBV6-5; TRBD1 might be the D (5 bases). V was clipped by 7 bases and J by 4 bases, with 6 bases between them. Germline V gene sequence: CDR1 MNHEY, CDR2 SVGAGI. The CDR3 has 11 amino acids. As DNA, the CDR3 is TGTGCCAGCAAAGGGGCAGATACGCAGTATTTT. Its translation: CASKGADTQYF.

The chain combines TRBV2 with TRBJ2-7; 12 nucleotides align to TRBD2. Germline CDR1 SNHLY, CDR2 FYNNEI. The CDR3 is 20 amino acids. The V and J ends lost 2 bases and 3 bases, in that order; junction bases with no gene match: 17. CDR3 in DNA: TGTGCCAGCAGTGAACCCTCGTCCGGGACTAGCGGGCAGGTTGACTACGAGCAGTACTTC. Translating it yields CASSEPSSGTSGQVDYEQYF. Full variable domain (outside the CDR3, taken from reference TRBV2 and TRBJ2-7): EPEVTQTPSHQVTQMGQEVILRCVPISNHLYFYWYRQILGQKVEFLVSFYNNEISEKSEIFDDQFSVERPDGSNFTLKIRSTKLEDSAMYFCASSEPSSGTSGQVDYEQYFGPGTRLTVT.

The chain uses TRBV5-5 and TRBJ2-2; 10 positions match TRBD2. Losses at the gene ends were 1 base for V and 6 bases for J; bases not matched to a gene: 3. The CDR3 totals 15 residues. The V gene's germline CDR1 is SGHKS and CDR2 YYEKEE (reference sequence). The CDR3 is CASSLTSGMAGELFF. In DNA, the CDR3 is TGTGCCAGCAGCTTGACTAGCGGGATGGCCGGGGAGCTGTTTTTT.

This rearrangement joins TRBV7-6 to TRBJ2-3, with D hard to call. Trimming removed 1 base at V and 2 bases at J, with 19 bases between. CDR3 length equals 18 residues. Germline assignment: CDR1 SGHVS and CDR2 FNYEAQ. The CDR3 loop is CASSLDLSGSQLTDTQYF. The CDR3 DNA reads TGTGCCAGCAGCTTAGACCTTTCCGGGTCCCAACTCACAGATACGCAGTATTTT.

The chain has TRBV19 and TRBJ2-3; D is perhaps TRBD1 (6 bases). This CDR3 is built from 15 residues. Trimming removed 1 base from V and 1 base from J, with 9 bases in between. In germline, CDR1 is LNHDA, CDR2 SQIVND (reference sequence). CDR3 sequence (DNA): TGTGCCAGTAGTATAGGTTCAGGGGGCACAGATACGCAGTATTTT. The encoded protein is CASSIGSGGTDTQYF.

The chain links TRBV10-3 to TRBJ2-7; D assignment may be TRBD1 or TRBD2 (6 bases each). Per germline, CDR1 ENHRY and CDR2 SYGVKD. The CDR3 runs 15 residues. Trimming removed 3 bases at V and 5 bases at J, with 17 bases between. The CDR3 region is CAISDWGAIGNEQYF. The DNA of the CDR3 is TGTGCCATCAGTGATTGGGGGGCAATCGGAAACGAGCAGTACTTC.